Below are 9 T cell receptor beta chains sequenced from a single sample in a study of blood T cell repertoires in COVID-19. Assay used: immunoSEQ multiplex PCR; TCRdb lists only in-frame clones, some missing. Of 300,000 to 400,000 clones listed, approximately 90% are singletons. Sequencing input: PBMCs or T cells enriched from blood (not recorded which). These receptors all come from a woman aged 18-29 years who had recovered from COVID-19.

The chain is built from TRBV19 and TRBJ2-7, with 9 bases matching TRBD1. The CDR3 sequence is 16 residues long. Trimming took 5 bases from V and 0 from J; bases not matched to a gene: 8. Germline V lookup: CDR1 LNHDA, CDR2 SQIVND (reference sequence). The CDR3 protein is CASSSTTGGFSYEQYF. In DNA, the CDR3 is TGTGCCAGTAGTTCTACTACAGGGGGCTTCTCCTACGAGCAGTACTTC.

The chain uses TRBV15 and TRBJ2-7, with 7 bases lining up with TRBD1. The germline V gene has CDR1 LNHNV and CDR2 YYDKDF (reference sequence). V gave up 2 bases and J gave up 2 bases; unmatched junction bases: 3. This CDR3 is built from 14 residues. DNA for the CDR3: TGTGCCACCAGCAGACTTGGGACAGCCTACGAGCAGTACTTC. Protein sequence: CATSRLGTAYEQYF.

This chain joins TRBV5-4 and TRBJ2-2; 7 bases fit TRBD1. In germline, CDR1 is SGHNT, CDR2 YYREEE (reference sequence). This CDR3 is built from 16 residues. Trimming removed 0 bases from V and 6 bases from J; junction bases left unmatched: 8. The CDR3 here is CASSLAVGGSAGELFF. CDR3 in DNA: TGTGCCAGCAGCTTGGCAGTAGGGGGCTCCGCCGGGGAGCTGTTTTTT.

The chain couples TRBV28 to TRBJ1-4, with TRBD1 matching 7 bases. Germline V CDR1 and CDR2: MDHEN, SYDVKM. Germline trimming cut 4 bases from V and 0 bases from J; bases unmatched to any gene: 8. This CDR3 is built from 17 residues. The CDR3 loop reads CASSSGTAFTTNEKLFF. The CDR3 coding sequence is TGTGCCAGCAGTTCCGGGACAGCGTTCACAACTAATGAAAAACTGTTTTTT.

This chain uses TRBV6-5 with TRBJ1-3; 8 bases are a match to TRBD1. This CDR3 comprises 16 residues. V was clipped by 4 bases and J by 0 bases; unmatched bases: 5. Germline V lookup: CDR1 MNHEY, CDR2 SVGAGI. CDR3 DNA sequence: TGTGCCAGCAGTTCGACAGGGGATCTCTCTGGAAACACCATATATTTT. As protein: CASSSTGDLSGNTIYF.

The rearrangement links TRBV4-1 to TRBJ1-1, with D hard to call. The V end was cut by 2 bases, the J end by 1 base, with 11 bases between. The germline V gene encodes CDR1 MGHRA and CDR2 YSYEKL. This CDR3 comprises 15 residues. CDR3 loop: CASSQYGLANTEAFF. The CDR3 DNA is TGCGCCAGCAGCCAATATGGACTTGCGAACACTGAAGCTTTCTTT.

This clone was counted once. The genes are TRBV7-9 and TRBJ1-1; 7 bases are a match to TRBD1. The CDR3 covers 14 residues. After removal of 5 bases from V and 7 bases from J, the junction contained 10 bases not matched to a gene. Germline CDR1 and CDR2: SEHNR and FQNEAQ (reference sequence). The CDR3 nucleotides read TGTGCCAGCAGCCGTTCGACAGGGTTACGTGAAGCTTTCTTT. Amino acids: CASSRSTGLREAFF.

The CDR3 protein is CASRASGTGTYEQYF. The CDR3 nucleotides read TGTGCCAGCAGAGCATCCGGGACAGGGACCTACGAGCAGTACTTC. The gene calls are TRBV7-9 and TRBJ2-7, with 9 bases matching TRBD1. With V trimmed by 6 bases and J by 2 bases, 8 bases remained unmatched. The CDR3 extends over 15 amino acids. The germline V gene has CDR1 SEHNR and CDR2 FQNEAQ (reference sequence).

The J gene is TRBJ1-3, the V gene TRBV30, with 7 bases fitting TRBD1. CDR1 and CDR2 (germline): GTSNPN, SVGIG (reference sequence). The CDR3 sequence is 16 residues long. With 1 base clipped from V and 3 bases from J, the junction kept 9 bases outside the gene matches. CDR3: CAWSAFSRQGGNTIYF. The DNA for the CDR3 is TGTGCCTGGAGTGCTTTCTCCCGACAGGGTGGAAACACCATATATTTT.